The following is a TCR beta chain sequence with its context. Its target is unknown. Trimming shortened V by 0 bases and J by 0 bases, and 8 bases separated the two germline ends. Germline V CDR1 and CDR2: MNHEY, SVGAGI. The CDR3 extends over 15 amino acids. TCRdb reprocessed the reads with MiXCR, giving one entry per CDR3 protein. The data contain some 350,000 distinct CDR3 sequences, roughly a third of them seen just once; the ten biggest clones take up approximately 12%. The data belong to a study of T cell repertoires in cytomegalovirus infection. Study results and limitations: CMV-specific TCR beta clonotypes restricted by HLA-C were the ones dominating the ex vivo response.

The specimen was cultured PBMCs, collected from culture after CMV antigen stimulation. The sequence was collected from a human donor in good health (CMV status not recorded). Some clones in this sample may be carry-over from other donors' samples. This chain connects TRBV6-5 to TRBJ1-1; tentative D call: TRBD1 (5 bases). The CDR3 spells CASSYSAGMNTEAFF. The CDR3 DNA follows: TGTGCCAGCAGTTACTCGGCAGGGATGAACACTGAAGCTTTCTTT.